The present entry profiles one TCR beta chain with its context. Antigen unknown. CDR1 and CDR2 from the germline V gene are SGHNT and YENEEA. J was trimmed by 0 bases and V by 5 bases; bases with no gene match: 10. There are 17 residues in the CDR3. Assay execution proceeded at the deep level. Using immunoSEQ multiplex PCR, the repertoire was profiled, and TCRdb retains in-frame clones only, with some absent. The sample has 1,500,000 or so clones, about 98.5% seen once. This sample stems from a study of shared clonotypes between healthy human individuals. General study points: The study found lower generation probabilities in non-shared clonotypes than in those shared by all four donors.

The TCR was taken from a man younger than 45 in good health. The chain employs TRBV11-3 and TRBJ2-1, with TRBD1 identical over 7 bases. Sequencing used naive CD4+ T cells sorted from blood. Subset in this sample: CD45RA+ positively selected. Here the CDR3 DNA reads TGTGCCAGCAGCCCAAGGACAGGCGACCCCTCCTACAATGAGCAGTTCTTC. As protein: CASSPRTGDPSYNEQFF.